A selection of T cell receptor beta chains follows, all from one sample in a study of PD-1 blockade in classical Hodgkin lymphoma. Clones were read by immunoSEQ multiplex PCR, and TCRdb kept only the in-frame ones, dropping some. Altogether some 96,000 clones are present, roughly 79% being singletons, with the ten largest covering roughly 15%. This specimen was peripheral blood mononuclear cells (PBMCs), taken before the second cycle of nivolumab. Every receptor here comes from a human donor with classical Hodgkin lymphoma. CDR3s include the opening cysteine and the closing phenylalanine or tryptophan. D genes are given only for firm matches. Rows may omit the clone size; those that give it use once, few, many or a size class.

j_call d_call clone_size v_call cdr3_aa cdr3_nt
TRBJ2-1 - - TRBV21-1 CASSKTQTSNEQFF TGTGCCAGCAGCAAAACCCAAACTAGCAATGAGCAGTTCTTC
TRBJ2-5 - - TRBV10-3 CAISESGGRETQYF TGTGCCATCAGTGAGTCCGGGGGCCGGGAGACCCAGTACTTC
TRBJ1-1 TRBD1 - TRBV28 CASSLGPGQGHGAFF TGTGCCAGCAGTTTGGGCCCGGGACAGGGCCATGGCGCTTTCTTT
TRBJ1-2 - - TRBV28 CASNFRATKGDGYTF TGTGCCAGCAACTTTAGAGCCACAAAGGGCGATGGCTACACCTTC
TRBJ2-7 TRBD2 - TRBV4-1 CASSQKPQTSGSWGEQYF TGCGCCAGCAGCCAAAAGCCCCAGACTAGCGGGAGTTGGGGCGAGCAGTACTTC
TRBJ2-7 TRBD2 - TRBV10-3 CAISELGAGGTGEQYF TGTGCCATCAGTGAGTTGGGAGCGGGAGGAACGGGTGAGCAGTACTTC
TRBJ2-5 TRBD2 - TRBV5-1 CASSPLAGSGGTQYF TGCGCCAGCTCCCCACTAGCGGGGTCAGGAGGGACCCAGTACTTC
TRBJ1-1 - - TRBV7-2 CASSLAPQSLPFF TGTGCCAGCAGCTTAGCGCCTCAGTCGCTTCCTTTCTTT
TRBJ2-3 - few TRBV5-1 CASRPREGGTDTQYF TGCGCCAGCAGGCCCAGGGAAGGGGGCACAGATACGCAGTATTTT
TRBJ2-7 TRBD2 - TRBV10-3 CAIRDGTSGTYEQYF TGTGCCATCAGAGATGGGACTAGCGGCACCTACGAGCAGTACTTC
TRBJ2-7 - - TRBV7-9 CASSWRGLDEQYF TGTGCCAGCAGTTGGAGGGGGTTGGACGAGCAGTACTTC
TRBJ2-7 TRBD2 - TRBV4-1 CASSQDWETSVYEQYF TGCGCCAGCAGCCAAGATTGGGAGACTAGCGTCTACGAGCAGTACTTC
TRBJ1-1 - - TRBV19 CASSRLLGYTEAFF TGTGCCAGTAGTCGTCTCCTCGGATACACTGAAGCTTTCTTT
TRBJ1-5 TRBD1 once TRBV19 CASSPGQGVQPQHF TGTGCCAGTAGTCCGGGACAGGGGGTTCAGCCCCAGCATTTT
TRBJ2-5 TRBD2 once TRBV7-8 CASRRERGAGVKETQYF TGTGCCAGCAGGAGGGAGCGAGGAGCGGGAGTAAAAGAGACCCAGTACTTC
TRBJ2-7 TRBD2 - TRBV7-9 CASIPPAGDRYEQYF TGTGCCAGCATCCCACCCGCGGGGGACCGATACGAGCAGTACTTC
TRBJ1-2 - - TRBV28 CASSPLVIGYTF TGTGCCAGCAGTCCCCTCGTAATTGGCTACACCTTC
TRBJ2-5 TRBD2 - TRBV6-6 CASSYGTSDYTQYF TGTGCCAGCAGTTACGGTACTAGCGATTATACCCAGTACTTC
TRBJ2-2 TRBD2 - TRBV7-7 CASSSTSGLNTGELFF TGTGCCAGCAGCTCCACTAGCGGGCTGAACACCGGGGAGCTGTTTTTT
TRBJ2-5 - - TRBV28 CASSQGQKETQYF TGTGCCAGCAGTCAAGGACAGAAAGAGACCCAGTACTTC
TRBJ2-7 - - TRBV27 CASTPQGHNSYEQYF TGTGCCAGCACCCCGCAGGGACACAACTCCTACGAGCAGTACTTC
TRBJ1-5 - - TRBV19 CASSIGGRRENQPQHF TGTGCCAGTAGTATAGGTGGCAGGAGGGAGAATCAGCCCCAGCATTTT
TRBJ2-5 TRBD2 - TRBV25-1 CASSLGLAGGETQYF TGTGCCAGCAGTTTGGGACTAGCGGGAGGAGAGACCCAGTACTTC
TRBJ2-5 - - TRBV1 CTSSPPEEPQETQYF TGCACCAGCAGCCCCCCGGAGGAACCCCAAGAGACCCAGTACTTC